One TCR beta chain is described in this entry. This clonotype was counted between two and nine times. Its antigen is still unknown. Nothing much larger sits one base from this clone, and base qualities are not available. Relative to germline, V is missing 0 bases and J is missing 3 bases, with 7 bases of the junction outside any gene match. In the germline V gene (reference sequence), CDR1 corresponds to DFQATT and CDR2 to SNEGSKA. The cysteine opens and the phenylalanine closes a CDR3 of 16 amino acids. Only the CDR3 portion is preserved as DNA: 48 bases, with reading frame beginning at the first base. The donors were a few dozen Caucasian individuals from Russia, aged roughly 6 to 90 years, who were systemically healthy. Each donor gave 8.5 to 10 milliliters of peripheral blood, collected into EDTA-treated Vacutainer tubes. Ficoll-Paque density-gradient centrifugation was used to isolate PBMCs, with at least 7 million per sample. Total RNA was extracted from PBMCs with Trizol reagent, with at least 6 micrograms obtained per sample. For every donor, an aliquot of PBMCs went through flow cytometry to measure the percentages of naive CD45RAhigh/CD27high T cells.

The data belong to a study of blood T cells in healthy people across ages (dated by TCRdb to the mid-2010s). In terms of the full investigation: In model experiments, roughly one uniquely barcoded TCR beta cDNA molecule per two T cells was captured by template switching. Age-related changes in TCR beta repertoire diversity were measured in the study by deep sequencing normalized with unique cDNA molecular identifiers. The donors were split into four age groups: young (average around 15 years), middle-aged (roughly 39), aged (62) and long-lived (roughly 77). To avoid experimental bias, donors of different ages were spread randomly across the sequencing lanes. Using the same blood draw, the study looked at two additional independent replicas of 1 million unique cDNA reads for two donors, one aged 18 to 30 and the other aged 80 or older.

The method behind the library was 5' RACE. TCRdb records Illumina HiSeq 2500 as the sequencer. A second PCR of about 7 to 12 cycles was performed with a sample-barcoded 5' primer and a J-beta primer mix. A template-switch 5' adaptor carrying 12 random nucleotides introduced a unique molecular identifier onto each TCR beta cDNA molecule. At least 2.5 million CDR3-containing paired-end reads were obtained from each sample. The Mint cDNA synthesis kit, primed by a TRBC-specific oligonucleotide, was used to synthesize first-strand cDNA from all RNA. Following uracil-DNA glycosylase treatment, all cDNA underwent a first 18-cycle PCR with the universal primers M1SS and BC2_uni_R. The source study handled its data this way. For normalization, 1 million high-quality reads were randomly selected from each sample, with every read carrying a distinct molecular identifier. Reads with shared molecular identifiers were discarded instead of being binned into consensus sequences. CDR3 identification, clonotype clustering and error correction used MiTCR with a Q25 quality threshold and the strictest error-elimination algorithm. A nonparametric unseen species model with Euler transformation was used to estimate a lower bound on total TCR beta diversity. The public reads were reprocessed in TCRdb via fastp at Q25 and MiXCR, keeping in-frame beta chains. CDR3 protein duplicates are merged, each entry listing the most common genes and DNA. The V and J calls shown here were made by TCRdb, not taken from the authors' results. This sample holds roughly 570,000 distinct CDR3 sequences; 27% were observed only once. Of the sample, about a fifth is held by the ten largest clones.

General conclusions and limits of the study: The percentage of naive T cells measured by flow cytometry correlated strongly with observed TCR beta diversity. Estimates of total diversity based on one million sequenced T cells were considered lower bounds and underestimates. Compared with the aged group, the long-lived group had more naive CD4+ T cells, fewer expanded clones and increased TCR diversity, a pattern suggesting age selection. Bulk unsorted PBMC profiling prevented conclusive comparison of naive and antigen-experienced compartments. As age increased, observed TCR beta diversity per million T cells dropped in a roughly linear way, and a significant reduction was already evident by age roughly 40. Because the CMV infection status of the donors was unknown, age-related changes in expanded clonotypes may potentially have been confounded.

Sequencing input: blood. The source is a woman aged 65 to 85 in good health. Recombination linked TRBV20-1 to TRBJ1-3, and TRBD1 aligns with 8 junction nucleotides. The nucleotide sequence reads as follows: TGCAGTGCTAGAGACCAGGGGGCAGGTGGTGGAAACACCATATATTTT. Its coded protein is CSARDQGAGGGNTIYF.